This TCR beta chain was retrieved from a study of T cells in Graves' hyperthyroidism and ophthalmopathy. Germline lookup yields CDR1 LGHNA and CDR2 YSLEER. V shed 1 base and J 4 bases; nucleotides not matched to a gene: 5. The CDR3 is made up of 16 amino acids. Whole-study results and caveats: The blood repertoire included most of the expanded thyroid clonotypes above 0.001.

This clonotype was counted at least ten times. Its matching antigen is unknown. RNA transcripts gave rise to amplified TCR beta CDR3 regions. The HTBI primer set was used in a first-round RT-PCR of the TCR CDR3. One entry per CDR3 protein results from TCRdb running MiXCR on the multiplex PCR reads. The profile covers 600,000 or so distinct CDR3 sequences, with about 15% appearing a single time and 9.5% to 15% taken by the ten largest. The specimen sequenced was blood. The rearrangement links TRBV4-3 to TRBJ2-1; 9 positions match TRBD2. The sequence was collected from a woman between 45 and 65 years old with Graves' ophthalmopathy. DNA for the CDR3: TGCGCCAGCAGCCAAGGAAGTGCGGGAGGGTACAATGAGCAGTTCTTC. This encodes CASSQGSAGGYNEQFF.